A single sample gave rise to the 8 T cell receptor beta chains below, sequenced in a study of shared T cell receptors in the human thymus. Profiled with immunoSEQ multiplex PCR; TCRdb holds only in-frame clones, not every one. The sample holds hundreds of thousands of clones; around 93% are singletons and the top ten take roughly 0.02%. Sequencing was carried out using thymocytes. All receptors come from a human donor.

Details on this clone: Other DNA variants within this sample encode the same CDR3. The CDR3 spells CASSQGGTSGSYEQYF. The CDR3 nucleotides read TGCGCCAGCAGCCAAGGTGGGACTAGCGGGTCCTACGAGCAGTACTTC. The chain joins TRBV4-1 to TRBJ2-7, with 12 positions matching TRBD2. With V trimmed by 1 base and J by 1 base, 2 bases remained unmatched. Germline loops: CDR1 MGHRA, CDR2 YSYEKL. The CDR3 is made up of 16 amino acids.

The chain has TRBV11-1 and TRBJ2-3; tentatively, D is TRBD2 (6 bases). The germline gives CDR1 SGHAT, CDR2 FQDESV (reference sequence). This CDR3 is built from 16 residues. Trimming removed 5 bases from V and 4 bases from J, with 19 bases in between. The CDR3 loop is CASSPTKRELADTQYF. The CDR3 nucleotides are TGTGCCAGCAGCCCGACTAAACGGGAGTTAGCAGATACGCAGTATTTT.

The chain couples TRBV27 to TRBJ2-5; TRBD2 agrees at 8 bases. V shed 6 bases and J 3 bases; nucleotides not matched to a gene: 6. Germline-derived CDR1 and CDR2 are MNHEY and SMNVEV (reference sequence). The CDR3 contains 14 residues. For the CDR3, the DNA is TGTGCCAGCAGCCGCCGGCGGGGGGAAGAGACCCAGTACTTC. Translating gives CASSRRRGEETQYF.

The V and J genes are TRBV7-2 and TRBJ1-3, with 9 bases matching TRBD1. The trim removed 1 base at V and 3 bases at J, leaving 7 bases unmatched. The CDR3 extends over 17 amino acids. Germline CDR1 reads SGHTA; CDR2 reads FQGNSA. The CDR3: CASSLGDRDRFGNTIYF. CDR3 DNA sequence: TGTGCCAGCAGCTTAGGGGACAGGGACCGCTTTGGAAACACCATATATTTT.

This clone was seen only once. This rearrangement joins TRBV7-2 to TRBJ2-3; 12 bases are shared with TRBD2. Germline CDR1 reads SGHTA; CDR2 reads FQGNSA. The CDR3 runs 17 residues. V was pared by 5 bases and J by 0 bases, with 6 bases of the junction left unmatched. CDR3 sequence reads: CASSLRTSGASTDTQYF. The CDR3 nucleotides are TGTGCCAGCAGCCTCAGGACTAGCGGGGCTAGCACAGATACGCAGTATTTT.

The chain employs TRBV6-1 and TRBJ2-1; no definite D call. CDR1 and CDR2 from the germline V gene are MNHNS and SASEGT. There are 13 residues in the CDR3. The V end lost 2 bases, the J end lost 8 bases, and 10 bases lay between the germline ends. The CDR3 spells CASSENPWDEQFF. In nucleotides, the CDR3 is TGTGCCAGCAGTGAAAACCCCTGGGATGAGCAGTTCTTC.

This clone was counted once. Distinct nucleotide sequences in the sample also encode this CDR3. The genes are TRBV28 and TRBJ2-7; the match to TRBD2 covers 12 bases. CDR1 is MDHEN and CDR2 is SYDVKM in the germline V gene. The CDR3 length is 14 residues. V lost 4 bases and J lost 4; bases outside the gene matches: 2. The CDR3 region is CASSSGLAGYEQYF. For the CDR3, the DNA is TGTGCCAGCAGTTCGGGACTAGCGGGTTACGAGCAGTACTTC.

This sequence joins TRBV4-1 and TRBJ1-2; 7 bases are a match to TRBD1. This CDR3 is 18 amino acids long. Germline V CDR1 and CDR2: MGHRA, YSYEKL. V dropped 1 base and J dropped 3; count of bases not matched to a gene: 14. The CDR3 reads CASSQALEGAPFYYGYTF. Written as DNA, the CDR3 is TGCGCCAGCAGCCAAGCCCTAGAGGGGGCTCCTTTCTACTATGGCTACACCTTC.